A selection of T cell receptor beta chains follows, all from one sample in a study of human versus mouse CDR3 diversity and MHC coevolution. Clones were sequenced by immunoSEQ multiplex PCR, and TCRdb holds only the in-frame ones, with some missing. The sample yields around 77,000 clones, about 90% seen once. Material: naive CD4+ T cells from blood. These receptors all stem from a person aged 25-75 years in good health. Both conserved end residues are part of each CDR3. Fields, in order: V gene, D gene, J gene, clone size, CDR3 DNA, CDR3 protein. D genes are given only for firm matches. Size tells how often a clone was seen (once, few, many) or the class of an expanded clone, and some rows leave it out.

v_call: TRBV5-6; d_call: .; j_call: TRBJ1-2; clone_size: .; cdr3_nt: TGTGCCAGCAGCTTGGCCGTACAGAGCAACTATGGCTACACCTTC; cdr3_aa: CASSLAVQSNYGYTF
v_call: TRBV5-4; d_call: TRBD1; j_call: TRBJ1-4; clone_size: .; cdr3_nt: TGTGCCAGCAGCTCCCCGGGACAGGGGAATGAAAAACTGTTTTTT; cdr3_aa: CASSSPGQGNEKLFF
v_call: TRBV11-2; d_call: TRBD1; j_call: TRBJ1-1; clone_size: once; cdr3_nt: TGTGCCAGCAGCTTAGTTGGGACAGGGATAAGGGGGGGGAACACTGAAGCTTTCTTT; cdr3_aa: CASSLVGTGIRGGNTEAFF
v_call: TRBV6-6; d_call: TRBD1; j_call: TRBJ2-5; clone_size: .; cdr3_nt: TGTGCCAGCAGTATAGCGACAGGGGGCAGGGAGACCCAGTACTTC; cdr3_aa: CASSIATGGRETQYF
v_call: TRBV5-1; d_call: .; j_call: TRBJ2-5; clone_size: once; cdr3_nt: TGCGCCAGCAGACTCATTCCCTCGGAGGAGACCCAGTACTTC; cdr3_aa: CASRLIPSEETQYF
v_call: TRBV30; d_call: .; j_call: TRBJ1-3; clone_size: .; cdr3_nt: TGTGCCGGGGGCAGGGGTAGCAACACCATATATTTT; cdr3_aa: CAGGRGSNTIYF
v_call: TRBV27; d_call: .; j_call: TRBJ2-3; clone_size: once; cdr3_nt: TGTGCCAGCAGTTTAGGGACTTCGAACACAGATACGCAGTATTTT; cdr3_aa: CASSLGTSNTDTQYF
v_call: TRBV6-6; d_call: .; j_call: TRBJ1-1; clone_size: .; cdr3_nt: TGTGCCAGCAATTCATTTCCCGGGACAAACACTGAAGCTTTCTTT; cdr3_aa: CASNSFPGTNTEAFF
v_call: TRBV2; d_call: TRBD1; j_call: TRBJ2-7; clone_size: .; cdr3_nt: TGTGCCAGCCGGAGGACAGGGTTCTACGAGCAGTACTTC; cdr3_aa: CASRRTGFYEQYF
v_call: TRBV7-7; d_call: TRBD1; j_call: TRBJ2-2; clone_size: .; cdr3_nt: TGTGCCAGCAGCCAACAGGGGGCCGGCACCGGGGAGCTGTTTTTT; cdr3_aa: CASSQQGAGTGELFF
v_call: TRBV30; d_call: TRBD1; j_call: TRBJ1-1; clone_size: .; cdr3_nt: TGTGCCTGGACCGCGGACAGGGAGAGCACTGAAGCTTTCTTT; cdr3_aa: CAWTADRESTEAFF
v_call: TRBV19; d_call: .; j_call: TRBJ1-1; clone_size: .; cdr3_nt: TGTGCCAGTAGTATAGGTGGGGGGACTGAAGCTTTCTTT; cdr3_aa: CASSIGGGTEAFF
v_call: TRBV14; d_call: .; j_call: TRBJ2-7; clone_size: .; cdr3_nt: TGTGCCAGCAGCCAAGTACAGGGATTTCCCTACGAGCAGTACTTC; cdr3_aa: CASSQVQGFPYEQYF
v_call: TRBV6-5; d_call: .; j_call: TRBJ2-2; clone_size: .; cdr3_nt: TGTGCCAGCAGTTACTTGCGCGGCGGGGAGCTGTTTTTT; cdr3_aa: CASSYLRGGELFF
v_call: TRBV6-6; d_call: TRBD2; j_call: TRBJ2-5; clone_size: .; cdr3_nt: TGTGCCAGCACCGCGAGCGGGAGTAGGGAGACCCAGTACTTC; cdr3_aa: CASTASGSRETQYF
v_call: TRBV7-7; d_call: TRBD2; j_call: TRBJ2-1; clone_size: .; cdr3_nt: TGTGCCAGCAGCTTAGTCCTAGCGGGGTACAATGAGCAGTTCTTC; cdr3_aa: CASSLVLAGYNEQFF
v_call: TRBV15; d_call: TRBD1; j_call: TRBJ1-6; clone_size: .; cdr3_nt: TGTGCCACCAGCAGAGGAGGGCAGGGGGGATCACCCCTCCACTTT; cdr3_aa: CATSRGGQGGSPLHF
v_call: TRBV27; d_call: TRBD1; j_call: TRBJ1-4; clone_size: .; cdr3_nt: TGTGCCAGCAGTTACATTAGGGACAGCAATAATGAAAAACTGTTTTTT; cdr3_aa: CASSYIRDSNNEKLFF
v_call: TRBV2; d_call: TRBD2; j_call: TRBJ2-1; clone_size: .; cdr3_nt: TGTGCCAGCAGACCGGGACTAGCGGACTACAATGAGCAGTTCTTC; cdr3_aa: CASRPGLADYNEQFF
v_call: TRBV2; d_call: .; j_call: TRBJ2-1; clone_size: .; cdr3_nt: TGTGCCAGCAGGGCGGTGACTAGTTCGGGTCAGAGCTCCTACAATGAGCAGTTCTTC; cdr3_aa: CASRAVTSSGQSSYNEQFF
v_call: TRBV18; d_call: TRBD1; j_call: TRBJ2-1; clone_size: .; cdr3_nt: TGTGCCAGCTCACCGGTGTCGGGGACAGACAATGAGCAGTTCTTC; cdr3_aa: CASSPVSGTDNEQFF
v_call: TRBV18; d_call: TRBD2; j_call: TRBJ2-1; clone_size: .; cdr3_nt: TGTGCCAGCGCCCTAGCGGGTCTCGGTTGGGGACACAATGAGCAGTTCTTC; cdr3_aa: CASALAGLGWGHNEQFF
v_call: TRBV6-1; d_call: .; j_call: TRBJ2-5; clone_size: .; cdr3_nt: TGTGCCAGCAGTGAAGCGCGGGCGGGGCGAGAGACCCAGTACTTC; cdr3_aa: CASSEARAGRETQYF
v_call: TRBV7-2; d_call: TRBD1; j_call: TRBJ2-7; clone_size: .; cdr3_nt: TGTGCCAGCAGCTTCCGACAGGGGGCTGACGAGCAGTACTTC; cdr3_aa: CASSFRQGADEQYF
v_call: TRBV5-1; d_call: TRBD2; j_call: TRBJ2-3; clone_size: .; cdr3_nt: TGCGCCAGCAGCCTCTCCGGGGGGGTCATAGATACGCAGTATTTT; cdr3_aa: CASSLSGGVIDTQYF
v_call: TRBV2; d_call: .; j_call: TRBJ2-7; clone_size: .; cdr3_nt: TGTGCCAGCAGTGAAACGGGGTGGTACGAGCAGTACTTC; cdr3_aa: CASSETGWYEQYF
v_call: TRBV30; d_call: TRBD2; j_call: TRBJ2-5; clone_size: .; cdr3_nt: TGTGCCTGGAGTCGACTAGCGGGAGAGGCCCAGTACTTC; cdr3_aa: CAWSRLAGEAQYF
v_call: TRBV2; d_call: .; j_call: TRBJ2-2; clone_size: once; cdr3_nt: TGTGCCAGCACCGAACAGGGTTTTACCACCGGGGAGCTGTTTTTT; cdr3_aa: CASTEQGFTTGELFF
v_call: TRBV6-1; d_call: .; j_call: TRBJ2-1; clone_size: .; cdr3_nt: TGTGCCAGCAGTGAAGCGCGGTTACAATCCTACAATGAGCAGTTCTTC; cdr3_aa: CASSEARLQSYNEQFF
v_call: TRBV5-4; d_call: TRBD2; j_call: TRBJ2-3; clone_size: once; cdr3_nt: TGTGCCAGCAGTTCAGGAGCGGGGGCGGTATCAGATACGCAGTATTTT; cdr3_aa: CASSSGAGAVSDTQYF
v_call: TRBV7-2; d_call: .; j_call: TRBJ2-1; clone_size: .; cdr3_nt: TGTGCCAGCAGCTTAGCATGGCTAGTTAGTGAGCAGTTCTTC; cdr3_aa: CASSLAWLVSEQFF
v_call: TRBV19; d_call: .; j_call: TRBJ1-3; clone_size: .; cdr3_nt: TGTGCCAGTACGGGAGATAGTGGAAACACCATATATTTT; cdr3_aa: CASTGDSGNTIYF
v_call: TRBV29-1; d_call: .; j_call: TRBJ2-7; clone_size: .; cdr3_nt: TGCAGCGTTGCATTGAGCCTTCCCTACGAGCAGTACTTC; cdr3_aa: CSVALSLPYEQYF
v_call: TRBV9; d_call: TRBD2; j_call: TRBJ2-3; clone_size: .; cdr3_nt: TGTGCCAGCAGCGTAGGGACTAGCGGGACAGATACGCAGTATTTT; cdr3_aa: CASSVGTSGTDTQYF
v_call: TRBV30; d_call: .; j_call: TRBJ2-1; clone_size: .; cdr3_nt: TGTGCCTGGAGTGTAACTAGCATTGAGCAGTTCTTC; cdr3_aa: CAWSVTSIEQFF
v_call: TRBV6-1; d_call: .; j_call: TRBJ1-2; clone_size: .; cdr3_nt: TGTGCCAGCGCCATTTTTGACAGCACCTATGGCTACACCTTC; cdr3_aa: CASAIFDSTYGYTF
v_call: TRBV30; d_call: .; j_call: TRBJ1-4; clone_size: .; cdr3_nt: TGTGCCTGGAGTCCAGGGAATGAAAAACTGTTTTTT; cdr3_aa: CAWSPGNEKLFF
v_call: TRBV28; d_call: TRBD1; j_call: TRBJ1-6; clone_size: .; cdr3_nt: TGTGCCAGCAGTTCCCAGGGACAGGGTAATCAAGCCCTCCACTTT; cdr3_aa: CASSSQGQGNQALHF
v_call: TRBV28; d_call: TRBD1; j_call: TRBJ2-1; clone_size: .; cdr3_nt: TGTGCCAGCAGGTCGACAGGGGACAGCTCCTACAATGAGCAGTTCTTC; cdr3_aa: CASRSTGDSSYNEQFF
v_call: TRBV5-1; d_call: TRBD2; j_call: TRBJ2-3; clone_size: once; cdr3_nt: TGCGCCAGCAGCCTCGGACTAGCGGGAGTAATAGGGGCAGATACGCAGTATTTT; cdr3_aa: CASSLGLAGVIGADTQYF
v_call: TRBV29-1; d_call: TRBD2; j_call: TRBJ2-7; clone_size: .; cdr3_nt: TGCAGCGTCGTGGGGGCTAGCGGGTTGTACGAGCAGTACTTC; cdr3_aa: CSVVGASGLYEQYF
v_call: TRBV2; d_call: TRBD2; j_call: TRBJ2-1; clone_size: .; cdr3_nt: TGTGCCAGCAGCCTACGGACTAGCGGGGGGGCCAATGAGCAGTTCTTC; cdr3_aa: CASSLRTSGGANEQFF
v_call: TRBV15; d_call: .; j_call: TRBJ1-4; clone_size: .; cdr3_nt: TGTGCCACCAGCAGGGGGGACTACGCAACTAATGAAAAACTGTTTTTT; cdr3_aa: CATSRGDYATNEKLFF
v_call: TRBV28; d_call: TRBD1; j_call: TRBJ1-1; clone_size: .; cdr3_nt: TGTGCCAGCAGTTTTGGAGACAGGGCGAACACTGAAGCTTTCTTT; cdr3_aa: CASSFGDRANTEAFF
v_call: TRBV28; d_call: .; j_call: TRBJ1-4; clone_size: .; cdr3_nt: TGTGCCAGCAGTTCCGTAGGGGGGGTAGAAAAACTGTTTTTT; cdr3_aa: CASSSVGGVEKLFF
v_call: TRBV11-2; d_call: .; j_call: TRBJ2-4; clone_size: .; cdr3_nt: TGTGCCAGCAGCTTTTCCAATAAAAACATTCAGTACTTC; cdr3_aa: CASSFSNKNIQYF
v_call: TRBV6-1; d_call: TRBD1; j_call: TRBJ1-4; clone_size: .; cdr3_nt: TGTGCCAGCAGCGACAGGGACCAACTGTTTTTT; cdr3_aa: CASSDRDQLFF